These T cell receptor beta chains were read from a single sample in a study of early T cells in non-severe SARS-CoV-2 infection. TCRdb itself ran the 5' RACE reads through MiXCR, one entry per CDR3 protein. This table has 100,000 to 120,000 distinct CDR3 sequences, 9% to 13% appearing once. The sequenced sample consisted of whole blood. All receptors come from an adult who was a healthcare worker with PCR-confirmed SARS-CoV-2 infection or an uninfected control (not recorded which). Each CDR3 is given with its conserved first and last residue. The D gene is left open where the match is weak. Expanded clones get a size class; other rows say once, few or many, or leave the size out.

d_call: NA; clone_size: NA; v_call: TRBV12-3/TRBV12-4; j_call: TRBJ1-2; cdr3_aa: CASSLGGRAANYGYTF; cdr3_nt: TGTGCCAGCAGTTTAGGGGGCCGCGCCGCGAACTATGGCTACACCTTC
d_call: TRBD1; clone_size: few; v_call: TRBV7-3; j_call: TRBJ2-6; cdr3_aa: CASSSSGGRGANVLTF; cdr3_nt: TGTGCCAGCAGCTCCTCAGGGGGCCGGGGAGCCAACGTCCTGACTTTC
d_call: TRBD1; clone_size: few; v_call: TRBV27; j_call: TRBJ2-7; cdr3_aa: CASRPRDRDEEQYF; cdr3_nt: TGTGCCAGCCGTCCCCGGGACAGGGATGAGGAGCAGTACTTC
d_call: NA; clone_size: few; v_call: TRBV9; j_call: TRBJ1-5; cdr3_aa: CASSVDLGGQPQHF; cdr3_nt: TGTGCCAGCAGCGTAGATCTAGGAGGTCAGCCCCAGCATTTT
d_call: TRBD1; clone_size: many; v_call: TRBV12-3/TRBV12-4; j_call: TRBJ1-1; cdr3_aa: CATQGVGYTEAFF; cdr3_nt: TGTGCCACACAGGGGGTCGGATACACTGAAGCTTTCTTT
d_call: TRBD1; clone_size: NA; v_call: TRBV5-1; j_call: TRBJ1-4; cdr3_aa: CASSLDRGGEKLFF; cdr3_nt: TGCGCCAGCAGTCTTGACAGGGGAGGCGAAAAACTGTTTTTT
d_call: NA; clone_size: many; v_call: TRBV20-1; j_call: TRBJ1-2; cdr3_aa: CSARGTMLWSYTF; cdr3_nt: TGCAGTGCTCGCGGGACAATGTTATGGAGCTACACCTTC
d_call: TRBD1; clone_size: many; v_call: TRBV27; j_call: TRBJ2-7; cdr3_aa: CASSPSPWDRFSSYEQYF; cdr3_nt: TGTGCCAGCAGCCCCTCGCCTTGGGACAGGTTCAGCTCCTACGAGCAGTACTTC
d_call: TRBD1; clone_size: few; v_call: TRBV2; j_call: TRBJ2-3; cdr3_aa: CASRDRTTQYF; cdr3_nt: TGTGCCAGCAGGGACAGGACTACGCAGTATTTT
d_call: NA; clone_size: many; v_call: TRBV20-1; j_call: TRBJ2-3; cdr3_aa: CSARDLWPDWLDTQYF; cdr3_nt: TGCAGTGCTAGAGATCTCTGGCCCGACTGGCTGGATACGCAGTATTTT
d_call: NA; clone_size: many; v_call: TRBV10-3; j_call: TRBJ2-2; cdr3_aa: CATTDRIDTGELFF; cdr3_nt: TGTGCCACGACCGACAGGATCGACACCGGGGAGCTGTTTTTT
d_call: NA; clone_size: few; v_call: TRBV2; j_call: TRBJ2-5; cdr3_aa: CASSVWVGKETQYF; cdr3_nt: TGTGCCAGCAGTGTTTGGGTGGGTAAGGAGACCCAGTACTTC
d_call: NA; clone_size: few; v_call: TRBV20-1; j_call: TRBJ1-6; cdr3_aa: CSARESGSYNSPLHF; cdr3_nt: TGCAGTGCTAGAGAGTCAGGGTCTTATAATTCACCCCTCCACTTT
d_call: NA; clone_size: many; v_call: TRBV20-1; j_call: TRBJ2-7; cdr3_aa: CSARPPEQGGHEQYF; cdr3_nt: TGCAGTGCTAGACCCCCAGAACAGGGAGGGCACGAGCAGTACTTC
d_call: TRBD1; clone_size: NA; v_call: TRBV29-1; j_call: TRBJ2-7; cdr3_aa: CSVKDRVYEQYF; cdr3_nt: TGCAGCGTTAAGGACAGGGTCTACGAGCAGTACTTC
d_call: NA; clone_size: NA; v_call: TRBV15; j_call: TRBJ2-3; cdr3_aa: CATGEQSTYRNPTDTQYF; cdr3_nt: TGTGCCACCGGGGAACAGTCCACGTATAGGAACCCCACAGATACGCAGTATTTT
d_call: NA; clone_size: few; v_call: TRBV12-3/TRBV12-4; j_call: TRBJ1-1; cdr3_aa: CASSSDEGAEAFF; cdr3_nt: TGTGCCAGCAGTAGCGATGAGGGGGCTGAAGCTTTCTTT
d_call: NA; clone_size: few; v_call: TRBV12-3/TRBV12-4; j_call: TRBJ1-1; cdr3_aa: CASSRGQRNTEAFF; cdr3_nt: TGTGCCAGCAGCCGCGGACAGAGAAACACTGAAGCTTTCTTT
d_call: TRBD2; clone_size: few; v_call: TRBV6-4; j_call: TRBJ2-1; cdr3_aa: CASSDISGIGHNEQFF; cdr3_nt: TGTGCCAGCAGTGATATTAGCGGGATAGGACACAATGAGCAGTTCTTC
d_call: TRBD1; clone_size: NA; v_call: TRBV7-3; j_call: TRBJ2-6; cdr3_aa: CASSLAPTGAGANVLTF; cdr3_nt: TGTGCCAGCAGCTTAGCCCCGACAGGGGCTGGGGCCAACGTCCTGACTTTC
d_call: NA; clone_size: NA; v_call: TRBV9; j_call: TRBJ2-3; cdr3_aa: CASSVYAEFTDTQYF; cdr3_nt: TGTGCCAGCAGCGTATACGCGGAATTCACAGATACGCAGTATTTT
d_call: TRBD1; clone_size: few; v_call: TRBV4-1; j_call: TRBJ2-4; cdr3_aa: CASSHGQGGTIQYF; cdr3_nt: TGCGCCAGCAGCCACGGACAGGGGGGGACCATTCAGTACTTC
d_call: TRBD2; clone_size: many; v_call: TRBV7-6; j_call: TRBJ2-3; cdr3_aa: CASSLTGGSTDTQYF; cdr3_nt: TGTGCCAGCAGCTTAACGGGAGGGAGCACAGATACGCAGTATTTT
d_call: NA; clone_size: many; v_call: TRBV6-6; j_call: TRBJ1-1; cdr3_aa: CASSFDGYTEAFF; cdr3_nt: TGTGCCAGCAGTTTTGACGGTTACACTGAAGCTTTCTTT
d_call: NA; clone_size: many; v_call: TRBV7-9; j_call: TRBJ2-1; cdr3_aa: CASSLGGGGEQFF; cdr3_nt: TGTGCCAGCAGCTTAGGAGGTGGCGGGGAGCAGTTCTTC
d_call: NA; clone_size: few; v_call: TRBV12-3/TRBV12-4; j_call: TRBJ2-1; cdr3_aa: CASSLLQFGQFF; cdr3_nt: TGTGCCAGCAGTTTACTCCAGTTCGGGCAGTTCTTC
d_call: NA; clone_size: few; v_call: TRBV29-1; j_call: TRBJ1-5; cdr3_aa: CSVAKGRNQPQHF; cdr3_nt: TGCAGCGTTGCTAAGGGTCGGAATCAGCCCCAGCATTTT
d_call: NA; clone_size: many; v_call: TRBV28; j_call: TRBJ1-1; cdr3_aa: CASSLTVMNTEAFF; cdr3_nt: TGTGCCAGCAGTTTAACGGTCATGAACACTGAAGCTTTCTTT
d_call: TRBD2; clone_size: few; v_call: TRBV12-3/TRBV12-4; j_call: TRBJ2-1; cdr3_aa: CASRSGLAGESSYNEQFF; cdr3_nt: TGTGCCAGCAGATCCGGACTAGCGGGAGAGAGCTCCTACAATGAGCAGTTCTTC
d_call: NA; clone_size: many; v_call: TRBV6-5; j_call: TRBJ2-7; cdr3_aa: CASSPNPVLSYEQYF; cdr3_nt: TGTGCCAGCAGTCCTAATCCAGTACTATCCTACGAGCAGTACTTC
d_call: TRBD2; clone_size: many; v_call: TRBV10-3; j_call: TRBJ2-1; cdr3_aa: CAISRDAGVPNEQFF; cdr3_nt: TGTGCCATCAGTCGGGACGCGGGAGTTCCCAATGAGCAGTTCTTC
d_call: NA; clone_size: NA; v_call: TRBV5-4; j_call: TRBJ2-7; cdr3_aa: CASSSKRTYEQYF; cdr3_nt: TGTGCCAGCAGCTCAAAACGAACCTACGAGCAGTACTTC
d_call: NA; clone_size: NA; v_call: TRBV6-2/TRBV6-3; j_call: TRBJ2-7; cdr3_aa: CASSLPRTMTYEQYF; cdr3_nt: TGTGCCAGCAGTCTCCCCCGGACAATGACCTACGAGCAGTACTTC
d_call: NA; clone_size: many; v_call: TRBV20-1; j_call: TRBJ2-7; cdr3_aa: CSARLITGGAYEQYF; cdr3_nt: TGCAGTGCTAGACTCATAACCGGGGGCGCCTACGAGCAGTACTTC
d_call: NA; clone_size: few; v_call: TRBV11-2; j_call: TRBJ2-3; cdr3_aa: CASSFTGTDTQYF; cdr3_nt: TGTGCCAGCAGCTTTACGGGGACAGATACGCAGTATTTT
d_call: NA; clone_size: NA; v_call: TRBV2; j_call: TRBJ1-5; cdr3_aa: CASSEEGDINQPQHF; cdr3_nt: TGTGCCAGCAGTGAGGAAGGAGACATCAATCAGCCCCAGCATTTT
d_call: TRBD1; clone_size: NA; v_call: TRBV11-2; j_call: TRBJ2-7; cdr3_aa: CASSSMTGAPYEQYF; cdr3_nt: TGTGCCAGCAGCTCCATGACAGGGGCACCATACGAGCAGTACTTC
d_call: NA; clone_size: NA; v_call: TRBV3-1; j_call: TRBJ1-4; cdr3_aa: CASSHLTGVSTNEKLFF; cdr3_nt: TGTGCCAGCAGCCACCTGACAGGTGTATCAACTAATGAAAAACTGTTTTTT
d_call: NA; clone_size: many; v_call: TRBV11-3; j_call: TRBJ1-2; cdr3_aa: CASSSMGGSDGYTF; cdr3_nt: TGTGCCAGCAGCTCGATGGGGGGGAGCGATGGCTACACCTTC
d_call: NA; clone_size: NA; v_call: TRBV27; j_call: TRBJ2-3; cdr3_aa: CASRARISTDTQYF; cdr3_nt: TGTGCCAGCAGGGCGAGGATTAGCACAGATACGCAGTATTTT
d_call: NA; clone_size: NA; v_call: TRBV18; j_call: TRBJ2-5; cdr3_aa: CASSSYTLETQYF; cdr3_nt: TGTGCCAGCTCATCTTACACGTTAGAGACCCAGTACTTC
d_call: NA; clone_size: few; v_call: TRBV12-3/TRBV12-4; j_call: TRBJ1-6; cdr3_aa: CASSLAPDSPLHF; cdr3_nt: TGTGCCAGCAGTTTAGCGCCGGATTCACCCCTCCACTTT
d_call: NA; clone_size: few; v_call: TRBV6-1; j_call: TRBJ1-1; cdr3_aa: CASEGDLNTEAFF; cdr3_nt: TGTGCCTCGGAGGGGGACTTGAACACTGAAGCTTTCTTT